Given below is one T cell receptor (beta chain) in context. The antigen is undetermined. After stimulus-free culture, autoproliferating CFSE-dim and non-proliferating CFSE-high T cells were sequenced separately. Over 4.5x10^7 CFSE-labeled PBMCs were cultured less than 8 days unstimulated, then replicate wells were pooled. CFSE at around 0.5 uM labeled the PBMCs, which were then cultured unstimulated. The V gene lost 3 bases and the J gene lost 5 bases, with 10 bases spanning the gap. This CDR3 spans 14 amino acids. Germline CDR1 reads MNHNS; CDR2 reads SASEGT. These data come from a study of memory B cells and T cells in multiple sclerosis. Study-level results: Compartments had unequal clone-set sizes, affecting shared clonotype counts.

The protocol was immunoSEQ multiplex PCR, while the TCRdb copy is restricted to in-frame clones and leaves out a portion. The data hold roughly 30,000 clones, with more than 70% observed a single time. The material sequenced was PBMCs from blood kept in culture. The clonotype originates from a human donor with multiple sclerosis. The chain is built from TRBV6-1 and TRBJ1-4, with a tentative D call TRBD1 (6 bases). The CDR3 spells CASSDTGRNEKLFF. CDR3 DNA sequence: TGTGCCAGCAGTGATACAGGGCGAAATGAAAAACTGTTTTTT.